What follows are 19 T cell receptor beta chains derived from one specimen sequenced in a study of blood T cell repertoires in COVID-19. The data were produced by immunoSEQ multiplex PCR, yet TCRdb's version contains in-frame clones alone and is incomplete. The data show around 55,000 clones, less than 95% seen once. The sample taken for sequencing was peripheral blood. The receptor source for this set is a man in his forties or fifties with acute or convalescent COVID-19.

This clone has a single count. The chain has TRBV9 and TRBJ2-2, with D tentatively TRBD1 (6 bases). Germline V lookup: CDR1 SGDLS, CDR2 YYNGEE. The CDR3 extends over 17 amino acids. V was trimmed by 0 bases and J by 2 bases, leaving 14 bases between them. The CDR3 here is CASSVVPGGTNTGELFF. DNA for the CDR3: TGTGCCAGCAGCGTAGTCCCTGGTGGGACAAACACCGGGGAGCTGTTTTTT.

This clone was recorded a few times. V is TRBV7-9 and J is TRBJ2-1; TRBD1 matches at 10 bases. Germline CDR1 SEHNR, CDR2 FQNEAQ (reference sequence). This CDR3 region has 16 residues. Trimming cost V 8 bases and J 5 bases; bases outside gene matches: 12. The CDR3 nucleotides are TGTGCCAGCCCCGGGCCGGGACAGGGGAGGGACAATGAGCAGTTCTTC. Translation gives CASPGPGQGRDNEQFF.

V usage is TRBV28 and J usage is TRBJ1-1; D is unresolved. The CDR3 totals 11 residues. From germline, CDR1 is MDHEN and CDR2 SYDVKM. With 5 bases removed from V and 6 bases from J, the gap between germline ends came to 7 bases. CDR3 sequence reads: CASSMRAEAFF. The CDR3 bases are TGTGCCAGCAGTATGCGAGCTGAAGCTTTCTTT.

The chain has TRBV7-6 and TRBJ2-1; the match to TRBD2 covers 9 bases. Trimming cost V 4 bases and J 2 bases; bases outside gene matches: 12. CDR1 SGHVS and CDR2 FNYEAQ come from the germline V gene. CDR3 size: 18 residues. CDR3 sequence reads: CASSSTVAREGPYNEQFF. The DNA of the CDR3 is TGTGCCAGCAGCTCAACCGTCGCGCGGGAGGGCCCCTACAATGAGCAGTTCTTC.

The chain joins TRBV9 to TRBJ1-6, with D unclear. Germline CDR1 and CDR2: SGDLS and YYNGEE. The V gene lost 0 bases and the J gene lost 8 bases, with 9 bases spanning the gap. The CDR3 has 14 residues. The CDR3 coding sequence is TGTGCCAGCAGCGTAGTAGGCGGGGATTCACCCCTCCACTTT. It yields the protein CASSVVGGDSPLHF.

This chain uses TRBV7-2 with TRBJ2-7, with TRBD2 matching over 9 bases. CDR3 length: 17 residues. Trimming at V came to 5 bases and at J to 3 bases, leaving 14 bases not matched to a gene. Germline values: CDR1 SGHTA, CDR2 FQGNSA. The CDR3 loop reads CASSPAGVAGVFYEQYF. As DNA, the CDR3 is TGTGCCAGCAGCCCAGCGGGAGTAGCGGGAGTTTTCTACGAGCAGTACTTC.

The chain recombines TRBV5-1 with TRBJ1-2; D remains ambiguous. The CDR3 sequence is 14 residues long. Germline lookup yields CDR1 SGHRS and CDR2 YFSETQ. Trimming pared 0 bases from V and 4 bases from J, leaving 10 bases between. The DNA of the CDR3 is TGCGCCAGCAGCTTGGAGCCATCCCGCTATGGCTACACCTTC. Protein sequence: CASSLEPSRYGYTF.

This CDR3 reads CASSYAGQTGGYGYTF. Here the CDR3 DNA reads TGTGCCAGCAGTTACGCGGGACAGACCGGCGGCTATGGCTACACCTTC. The chain combines TRBV6-5 with TRBJ1-2; TRBD1 agrees at 7 bases. V lost 2 bases, J lost 4 bases, and 10 bases stayed unmatched. CDR1 and CDR2 from the germline V gene are MNHEY and SVGAGI. The CDR3 is 16 amino acids.

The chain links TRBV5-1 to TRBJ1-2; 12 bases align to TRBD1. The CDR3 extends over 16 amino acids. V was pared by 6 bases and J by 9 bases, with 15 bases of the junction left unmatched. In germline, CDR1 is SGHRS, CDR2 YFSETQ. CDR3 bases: TGCGCCAGCAACTCCGGGACAGGGGGCGCCCGGGGAAGCTACACCTTC. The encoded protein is CASNSGTGGARGSYTF.

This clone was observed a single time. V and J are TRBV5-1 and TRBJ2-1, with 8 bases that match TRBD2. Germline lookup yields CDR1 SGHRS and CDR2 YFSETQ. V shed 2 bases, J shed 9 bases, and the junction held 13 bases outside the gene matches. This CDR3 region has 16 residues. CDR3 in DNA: TGCGCCAGCAGCTTTGGGCCAGCGGGAGAATTGATTGAGCAGTTCTTC. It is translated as CASSFGPAGELIEQFF.

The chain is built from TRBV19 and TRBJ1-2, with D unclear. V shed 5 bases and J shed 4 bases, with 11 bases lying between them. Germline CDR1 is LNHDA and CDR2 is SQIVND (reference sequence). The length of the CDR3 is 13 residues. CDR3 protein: CASSSRHGYGYTF. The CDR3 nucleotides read TGTGCCAGTAGTTCCAGACACGGCTATGGCTACACCTTC.

CDR3 amino acids: CASSGTQGFHNSPLHF. The DNA of the CDR3 is TGTGCCAGCAGTGGTACGCAGGGGTTCCATAATTCACCCCTCCACTTT. The chain employs TRBV6-6 and TRBJ1-6, with TRBD1 as a possible D gene (6 bases). The CDR3 consists of 16 residues. With 5 bases removed from V and 5 bases from J, the gap between germline ends came to 16 bases. CDR1 and CDR2 (germline): MNHNY, SVGAGI (reference sequence).

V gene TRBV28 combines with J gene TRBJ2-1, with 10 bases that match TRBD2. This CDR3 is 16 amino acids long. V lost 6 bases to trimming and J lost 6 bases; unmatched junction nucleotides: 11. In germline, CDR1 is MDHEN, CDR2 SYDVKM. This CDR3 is CASRPPGLAYLNEQFF. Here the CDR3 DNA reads TGTGCCAGCAGACCCCCGGGACTAGCGTATCTCAATGAGCAGTTCTTC.

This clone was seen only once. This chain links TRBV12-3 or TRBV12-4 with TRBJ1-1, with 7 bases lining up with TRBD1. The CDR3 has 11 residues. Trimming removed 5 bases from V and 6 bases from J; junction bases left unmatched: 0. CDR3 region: CASSQGAEAFF. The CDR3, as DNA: TGTGCCAGCAGTCAGGGGGCTGAAGCTTTCTTT.

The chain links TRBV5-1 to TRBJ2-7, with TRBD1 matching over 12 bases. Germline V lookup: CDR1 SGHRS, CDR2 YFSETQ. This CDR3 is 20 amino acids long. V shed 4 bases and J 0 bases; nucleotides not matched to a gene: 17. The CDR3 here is CASSPIRDRGQPVSSYEQYF. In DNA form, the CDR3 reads TGCGCCAGCAGCCCCATCCGGGACAGGGGGCAACCTGTAAGCTCCTACGAGCAGTACTTC.

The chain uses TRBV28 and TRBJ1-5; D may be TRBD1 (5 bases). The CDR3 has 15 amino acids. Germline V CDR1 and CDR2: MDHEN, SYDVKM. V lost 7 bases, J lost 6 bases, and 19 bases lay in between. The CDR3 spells CASNSPQGSSQPQHF. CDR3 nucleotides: TGTGCCAGCAACTCTCCGCAGGGCTCGTCTCAGCCCCAGCATTTT.

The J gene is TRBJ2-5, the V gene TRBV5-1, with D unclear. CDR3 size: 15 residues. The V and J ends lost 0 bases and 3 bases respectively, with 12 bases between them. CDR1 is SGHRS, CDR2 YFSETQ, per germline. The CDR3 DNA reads TGCGCCAGCAGCTTGGGGGTAGACAAAGAAGAGACCCAGTACTTC. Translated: CASSLGVDKEETQYF.

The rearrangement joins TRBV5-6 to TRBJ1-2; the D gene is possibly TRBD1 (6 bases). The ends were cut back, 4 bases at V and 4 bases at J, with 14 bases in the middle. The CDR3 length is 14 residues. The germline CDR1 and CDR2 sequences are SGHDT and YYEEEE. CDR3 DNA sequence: TGTGCCAGCAGCCCAAGCAGGGGCTCCTATGGCTACACCTTC. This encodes CASSPSRGSYGYTF.

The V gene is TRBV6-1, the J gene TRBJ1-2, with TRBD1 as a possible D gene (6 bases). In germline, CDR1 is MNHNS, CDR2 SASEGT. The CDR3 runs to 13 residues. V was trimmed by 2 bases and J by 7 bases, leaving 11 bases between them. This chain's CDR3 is CASSEQGSSGYTF. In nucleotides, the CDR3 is TGTGCCAGCAGTGAACAGGGGAGTAGTGGCTACACCTTC.